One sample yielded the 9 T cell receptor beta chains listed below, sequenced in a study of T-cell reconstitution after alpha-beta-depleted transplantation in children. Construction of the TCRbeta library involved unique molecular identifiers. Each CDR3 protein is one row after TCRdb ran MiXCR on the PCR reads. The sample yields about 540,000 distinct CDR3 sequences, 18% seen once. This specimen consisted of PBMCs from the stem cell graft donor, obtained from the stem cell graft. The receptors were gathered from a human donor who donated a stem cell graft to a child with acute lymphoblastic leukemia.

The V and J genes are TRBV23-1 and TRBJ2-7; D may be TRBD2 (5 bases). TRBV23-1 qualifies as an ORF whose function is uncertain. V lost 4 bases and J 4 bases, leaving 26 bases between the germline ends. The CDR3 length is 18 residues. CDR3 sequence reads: CASSPLGMRSGSSYEQYF. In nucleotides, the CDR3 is TGCGCCAGCAGTCCGTTGGGAATGCGGTCGGGATCTTCTTACGAGCAGTACTTC.

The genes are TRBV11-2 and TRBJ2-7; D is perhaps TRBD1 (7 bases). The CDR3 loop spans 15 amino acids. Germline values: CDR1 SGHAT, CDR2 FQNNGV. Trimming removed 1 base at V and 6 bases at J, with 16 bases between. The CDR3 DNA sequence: TGTGCCAGCAGCTTAGTCGGAGGGGGCACGGTCGAGCAGTACTTC. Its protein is CASSLVGGGTVEQYF.

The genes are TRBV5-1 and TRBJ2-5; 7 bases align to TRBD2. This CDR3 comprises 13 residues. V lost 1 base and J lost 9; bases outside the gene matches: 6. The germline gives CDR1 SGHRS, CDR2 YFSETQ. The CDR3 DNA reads TGCGCCAGCAGCTTGACGGGAGGCGGGTCCCAGTACTTC. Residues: CASSLTGGGSQYF. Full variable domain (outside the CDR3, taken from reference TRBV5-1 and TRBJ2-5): KAGVTQTPRYLIKTRGQQVTLSCSPISGHRSVSWYQQTPGQGLQFLFEYFSETQRNKGNFPGRFSGRQFSNSRSEMNVSTLELGDSALYLCASSLTGGGSQYFGPGTRLLVL.

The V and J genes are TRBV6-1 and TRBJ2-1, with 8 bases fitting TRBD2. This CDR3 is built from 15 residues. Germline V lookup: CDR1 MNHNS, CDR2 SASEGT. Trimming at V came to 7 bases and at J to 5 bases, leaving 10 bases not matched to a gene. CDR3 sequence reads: CASTSSGSGDNEQFF. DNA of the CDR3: TGTGCCAGCACCTCAAGCGGGAGTGGCGACAATGAGCAGTTCTTC.

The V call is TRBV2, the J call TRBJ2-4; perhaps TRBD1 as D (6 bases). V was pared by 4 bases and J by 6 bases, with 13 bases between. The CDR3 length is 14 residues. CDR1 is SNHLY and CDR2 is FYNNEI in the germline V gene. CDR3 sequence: CASSVGRRGNIQYF. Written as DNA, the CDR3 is TGTGCCAGCAGTGTTGGCCGCAGGGGAAACATTCAGTACTTC.

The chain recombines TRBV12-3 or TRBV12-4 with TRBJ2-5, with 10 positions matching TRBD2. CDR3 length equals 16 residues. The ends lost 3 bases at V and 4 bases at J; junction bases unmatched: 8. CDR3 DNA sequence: TGTGCCAGCAGTTTGTTGCCTAGCGGGAGTCGAGAGACCCAGTACTTC. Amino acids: CASSLLPSGSRETQYF.

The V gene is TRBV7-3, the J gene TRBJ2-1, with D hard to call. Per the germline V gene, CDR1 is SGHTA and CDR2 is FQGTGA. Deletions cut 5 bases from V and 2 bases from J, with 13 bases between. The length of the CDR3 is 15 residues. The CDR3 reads CASSPRITTYNEQFF. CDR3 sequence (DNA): TGTGCCAGCAGCCCCAGGATTACTACCTACAATGAGCAGTTCTTC.

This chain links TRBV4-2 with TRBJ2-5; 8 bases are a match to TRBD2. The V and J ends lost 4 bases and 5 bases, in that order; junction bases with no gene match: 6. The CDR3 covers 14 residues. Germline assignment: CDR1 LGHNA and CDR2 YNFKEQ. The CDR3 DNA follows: TGTGCCAGCAGCCGAGGGTCGGGAGGGGAGACCCAGTACTTC. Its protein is CASSRGSGGETQYF.

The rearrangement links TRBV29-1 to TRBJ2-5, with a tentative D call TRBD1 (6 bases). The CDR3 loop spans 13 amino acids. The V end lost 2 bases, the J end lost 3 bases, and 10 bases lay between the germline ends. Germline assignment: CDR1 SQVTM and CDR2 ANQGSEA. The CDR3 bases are TGCAGCGTTGAATCGTCAGGGGAAGAGACCCAGTACTTC. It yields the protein CSVESSGEETQYF.